This T cell receptor beta chain derives from a study of blood T cell repertoires in COVID-19. Study background: COVID-19 samples collected from the United States, Italy and Spain covered acute and convalescent phases.

The CDR3 contains 16 residues. V shed 6 bases and J shed 1 base, with 15 bases lying between them. CDR1 MNHEY and CDR2 SMNVEV come from the germline V gene (reference sequence). Per the original data handling: The assay estimated nucleated cells by amplifying reference gene primers. Here immunoSEQ multiplex PCR was the method, and the copy in TCRdb shows in-frame clones only, minus some. V, J and clone size reflect that table, while D and trimming were determined from the DNA. The sample lists some 180,000 clones; around nine tenths were seen once. The TCR was taken from a man in his fifties who had recovered from COVID-19. The sequenced material came from peripheral blood. The chain combines TRBV27 with TRBJ2-2; no definite D call. CDR3 amino acids: CASSPRLALNTGELFF. The CDR3 DNA reads as TGTGCCAGCAGCCCCAGACTTGCACTGAACACCGGGGAGCTGTTTTTT.